The 22 T cell receptor beta chains below come from one sample, sequenced in a study of Graves' ophthalmopathy and Graves' hyperthyroidism. The authors amplified TCR beta CDR3 regions, and they did so from RNA transcripts for repertoire sequencing. First-round RT-PCR employed HTBI primers, with a second-round multiplex PCR after it. Using its own MiXCR run on the multiplex PCR reads, TCRdb lists one record per CDR3 protein. The sample lists 400,000 to 450,000 distinct CDR3 sequences, around 20% occurring once. Sequenced: peripheral blood. Every receptor here comes from a woman younger than 30 with stable Graves' hyperthyroidism.

This clonotype was picked up many times. This chain uses TRBV28 with TRBJ2-5; 7 nucleotides agree with TRBD2. The CDR3 length is 15 residues. V lost 5 bases to trimming and J lost 2 bases; unmatched junction nucleotides: 8. Germline CDR1 is MDHEN and CDR2 is SYDVKM. The CDR3 loop is CASSLEGRVQETQYF. CDR3 sequence (DNA): TGTGCCAGCAGTCTCGAGGGGAGGGTACAAGAGACCCAGTACTTC.

This clonotype was observed at least ten times. V gene TRBV2 combines with J gene TRBJ2-5; TRBD2 matches 9 bases. With V trimmed by 6 bases and J by 5 bases, 10 bases remained unmatched. Germline V gene lookup returns CDR1 SNHLY and CDR2 FYNNEI. The CDR3 runs to 15 residues. The CDR3 DNA is TGTGCCAGCAGACTGGAGATTAGCGGGAGTGAGACCCAGTACTTC. This gives the protein CASRLEISGSETQYF.

This clonotype was counted many times. The chain carries TRBV13 and TRBJ2-7, with TRBD2 matching 8 bases. V was clipped by 3 bases and J by 7 bases; unmatched bases: 5. The CDR3 is 13 residues long. Germline V gene lookup returns CDR1 PRHDT and CDR2 FYEKMQ (reference sequence). CDR3: CASSLSSGREQYF. As DNA, the CDR3 is TGTGCCAGCAGCTTGTCTAGCGGGCGGGAGCAGTACTTC.

Many counts were recorded for this clonotype. The rearrangement uses TRBV12-3 or TRBV12-4 and TRBJ2-6; tentatively, D is TRBD2 (6 bases). CDR3 size: 14 residues. V shed 3 bases and J shed 4 bases, with 7 bases lying between them. The CDR3 loop reads CASSFGGGANVLTF. The CDR3 DNA sequence: TGTGCCAGCAGTTTCGGGGGAGGGGCCAACGTCCTGACTTTC.

This clonotype came up many times. The chain joins TRBV6-2 or TRBV6-3 to TRBJ1-2, with TRBD1 identical over 8 bases. V was pared by 5 bases and J by 7 bases, with 12 bases of the junction left unmatched. The CDR3 runs to 15 residues. Germline loops: CDR1 MNHEY, CDR2 SVGEGT. The CDR3 coding sequence is TGTGCCAGCAGTACCTTGGACAGGGTTGATAGTGGCTACACCTTC. Amino acids: CASSTLDRVDSGYTF.

This sequence joins TRBV5-5 and TRBJ1-2; no definite D call. Germline V gene sequence: CDR1 SGHKS, CDR2 YYEKEE (reference sequence). The length of the CDR3 is 12 residues. Trimming stripped 1 base from V and 6 bases from J, with 7 bases between. The CDR3 DNA follows: TGTGCCAGCAGCTTGTGGGGAAATGGCTACACCTTC. Protein product: CASSLWGNGYTF.

Many counts were recorded for this clonotype. The rearrangement joins TRBV29-1 to TRBJ1-3, with 7 nucleotides matching TRBD1. Germline V gene lookup returns CDR1 SQVTM and CDR2 ANQGSEA. V trimming: 4 bases; J trimming: 4 bases; junction bases outside the gene matches: 13. The CDR3 is made up of 16 amino acids. CDR3 DNA: TGCAGCGTTGTTGGGCCTCAGGGGGACTCCGGAAACACCATATATTTT. This sequence encodes CSVVGPQGDSGNTIYF.

The table lists this clonotype with a few counts. The CDR3 region is CASTPGAGTQETQYF. The CDR3, as DNA: TGTGCCAGCACCCCAGGGGCGGGAACTCAAGAGACCCAGTACTTC. The rearrangement joins TRBV2 to TRBJ2-5; D could derive from TRBD1 or TRBD2 (6 bases each). The V end was cut by 7 bases, the J end by 2 bases, with 17 bases between. The CDR3 loop spans 15 amino acids. Germline CDR1 reads SNHLY; CDR2 reads FYNNEI.

The chain has TRBV6-1 and TRBJ1-5, with D perhaps matching TRBD1 (6 bases). The CDR3 totals 14 residues. Trimming removed 3 bases at V and 1 base at J, with 7 bases between. The V gene's germline CDR1 is MNHNS and CDR2 SASEGT. CDR3 in DNA: TGTGCCAGCAGTGATGGACAGAGCAATCAGCCCCAGCATTTT. Protein sequence: CASSDGQSNQPQHF.

The gene calls are TRBV5-6 and TRBJ1-1; D is unresolved. Between the trimmed V and J ends, which lost 0 bases and 5 bases, there was a span of 14 bases. The CDR3 sequence is 15 residues long. The germline V gene encodes CDR1 SGHDT and CDR2 YYEEEE. The CDR3 loop reads CASSLDGGVGTEAFF. CDR3 nucleotide sequence: TGTGCCAGCAGCTTGGATGGAGGAGTGGGTACTGAAGCTTTCTTT.

This clonotype was seen repeatedly, ten times or more. The rearrangement links TRBV4-1 to TRBJ1-1; TRBD1 matches at 8 bases. The V and J ends lost 6 bases and 0 bases, in that order; junction bases with no gene match: 9. CDR1 and CDR2 (germline): MGHRA, YSYEKL. The CDR3 has 16 residues. CDR3 in DNA: TGCGCCAGCAGGACAGGGGCTGGTTTTATGAACACTGAAGCTTTCTTT. This translates into CASRTGAGFMNTEAFF.

This clonotype was detected only a few times. The chain is built from TRBV19 and TRBJ2-6, with D perhaps given as TRBD1 or TRBD2 (5 bases each). V lost 7 bases to trimming and J lost 14 bases, with 15 bases between them. Per germline, CDR1 LNHDA and CDR2 SQIVND (reference sequence). CDR3 size: 12 residues. CDR3 protein: CASITPPGLLTF. CDR3 in DNA: TGTGCCAGTATCACACCTCCGGGACTCCTGACTTTC.

The V and J genes are TRBV27 and TRBJ1-1, with 8 bases that match TRBD1. CDR1 and CDR2 from the germline V gene are MNHEY and SMNVEV (reference sequence). The CDR3 has 15 residues. The V gene end was trimmed by 5 bases and the J gene end by 5 bases; junction bases not matched to a gene: 10. CDR3 bases: TGTGCCAGCAGTACAATGCGACAGGGGAGGACTGAAGCTTTCTTT. The encoded protein is CASSTMRQGRTEAFF.

The chain has TRBV6-2 or TRBV6-3 and TRBJ1-3; D may be TRBD1 (6 bases). Trimming shortened V by 2 bases and J by 7 bases, and 24 bases separated the two germline ends. Germline V gene sequence: CDR1 MNHEY, CDR2 SVGEGT. The CDR3 has 18 residues. CDR3 amino acids: CASSYTLAKGVVGNTIYF. CDR3 in DNA: TGTGCCAGCAGTTACACGTTGGCGAAGGGGGTAGTTGGTAACACCATATATTTT.

The chain carries TRBV3-1 and TRBJ1-1; D gene unclear. Germline lookup yields CDR1 LGHDT and CDR2 YNNKEL (reference sequence). V lost 1 base, J lost 1 base, and 10 bases lay in between. This CDR3 has 15 amino acids. Here the CDR3 DNA reads TGTGCCAGCAGCCAAGTTGCCGACTCGAACACTGAAGCTTTCTTT. As protein: CASSQVADSNTEAFF.

This clonotype came up many times. The CDR3 DNA follows: TGTGCCAGCAGTTTACTAGCGGGAGTCTACGAGCAGTACTTC. Protein product: CASSLLAGVYEQYF. This chain uses TRBV28 with TRBJ2-7; 10 bases agree with TRBD2. The V gene end was trimmed by 2 bases and the J gene end by 3 bases; junction bases not matched to a gene: 1. The CDR3 runs to 14 residues. CDR1 and CDR2 from the germline V gene are MDHEN and SYDVKM.

The chain carries TRBV28 and TRBJ1-1; tentatively, D is TRBD1 (5 bases). From germline, CDR1 is MDHEN and CDR2 SYDVKM. Deletions cut 3 bases from V and 4 bases from J, with 12 bases between. The CDR3 runs 14 residues. The CDR3 DNA sequence: TGTGCCAGCAGTTTGTCCGGGACTAGCACTGAAGCTTTCTTT. This codes for CASSLSGTSTEAFF. The full variable domain, in which reference TRBV28 and TRBJ1-1 provide the parts outside the CDR3, is DVKVTQSSRYLVKRTGEKVFLECVQDMDHENMFWYRQDPGLGLRLIYFSYDVKMKEKGDIPEGYSVSREKKERFSLILESASTNQTSMYLCASSLSGTSTEAFFGQGTRLTVV.

This clonotype was observed a few times. This chain uses TRBV3-1 with TRBJ1-2; D ambiguous. In germline, CDR1 is LGHDT, CDR2 YNNKEL (reference sequence). This CDR3 spans 16 amino acids. Trimming stripped 3 bases from V and 1 base from J, with 15 bases between. The CDR3 spells CASSHGRRPVNYGYTF. The CDR3 DNA is TGTGCCAGCAGCCATGGGAGGCGGCCGGTTAACTATGGCTACACCTTC. The complete variable domain, with remaining parts taken from reference TRBV3-1 and TRBJ1-2, reads DTAVSQTPKYLVTQMGNDKSIKCEQNLGHDTMYWYKQDSKKFLKIMFSYNNKELIINETVPNRFSPKSPDKAHLNLHINSLELGDSAVYFCASSHGRRPVNYGYTFGSGTRLTVV.

Notes on this clonotype: This could be a read error, since a much larger clone is one nucleotide away. The chain is built from TRBV7-9 and TRBJ1-2; 7 positions agree with TRBD1. Germline V gene lookup returns CDR1 SEHNR and CDR2 FQNEAQ (reference sequence). This CDR3 region has 14 residues. CDR3 sequence (DNA): TGTGCCAGCAGCTCCATCCGGGACAGCTATGGCTACAGCTTC. Translation: CASSSIRDSYGYSF.

This clonotype was observed many times. The chain carries TRBV6-2 or TRBV6-3 and TRBJ1-5; TRBD1 aligns across 7 bases. CDR3 length: 16 amino acids. J was trimmed by 4 bases and V by 8 bases; bases with no gene match: 14. CDR1 and CDR2 from the germline V gene are MNHEY and SVGEGT. In DNA, the CDR3 is TGTGCCAGCTCGACAGGGTTCCAGGGGAGAAATCAGCCCCAGCATTTT. Amino acid sequence: CASSTGFQGRNQPQHF.

J is TRBJ2-7 and V is TRBV28, with D possibly matching TRBD1 (5 bases). The CDR3 extends over 14 amino acids. Germline V lookup: CDR1 MDHEN, CDR2 SYDVKM. Trimming removed 6 bases from V and 1 base from J, with 13 bases in between. CDR3 coding DNA: TGTGCCAGCAGGCATACTGACAGATCCTACGAGCAGTACTTC. It translates to CASRHTDRSYEQYF.

This clonotype was found many times. The chain employs TRBV3-1 and TRBJ2-7, with 13 bases that match TRBD2. V shed 1 base, J shed 6 bases, and the junction held 3 bases outside the gene matches. From germline, CDR1 is LGHDT and CDR2 YNNKEL (reference sequence). The length of the CDR3 is 15 residues. The CDR3 sequence is CASSQVGLAGREQYF. CDR3 nucleotide sequence: TGTGCCAGCAGCCAAGTGGGACTAGCGGGACGCGAGCAGTACTTC.